The 12 T cell receptor beta chains in this list originate from one sample, sequenced in a study of blood T cell repertoires in COVID-19 (dated by TCRdb to 2020 to 2021). The library was produced with the immunoSEQ multiplex PCR assay. Imported from immuneACCESS, the table was reduced by TCRdb to in-frame sequences with V and J called. These copies leave out some clones; in studies compared against another copy, an unresolved V gene accounts for under half, and the cause of the remainder is not known. The sample table contains 300,000 to 400,000 clones; only one count was recorded for more than 75% of them. The ten largest clones add up to about 6% of the sample. Material for sequencing was peripheral blood. These receptors were taken from a woman aged 45-59 years with COVID-19, enrolled during active disease.

This chain uses TRBV25-1 with TRBJ2-5; the D is unclear. V dropped 5 bases and J dropped 4 bases, with 8 bases sitting between them. Germline V gives CDR1 MGHDK, CDR2 SYGVNS. The CDR3 sequence is 12 residues long. The CDR3 is CASSKRSETQYF. The CDR3, as DNA: TGTGCCAGCAGTAAGAGATCAGAGACCCAGTACTTC.

V gene TRBV10-3 combines with J gene TRBJ1-1; D gene uncertain. The germline V gene has CDR1 ENHRY and CDR2 SYGVKD. This CDR3 is 14 amino acids long. The V end was cut by 3 bases, the J end by 4 bases, with 12 bases between. The CDR3 here is CAISDRVGSTEAFF. For the CDR3, the DNA is TGTGCCATCAGTGATCGCGTAGGGAGCACTGAAGCTTTCTTT.

This chain connects TRBV2 to TRBJ2-3; possibly TRBD2 for D (6 bases). Trimming removed 8 bases at V and 2 bases at J, with 14 bases between. CDR3 length: 14 residues. The germline V gene has CDR1 SNHLY and CDR2 FYNNEI. The CDR3 DNA is TGTGCCAGCCGTTTAGCGGAATACACAGATACGCAGTATTTT. Translation gives CASRLAEYTDTQYF.

This clone was seen a handful of times. This sequence joins TRBV15 and TRBJ1-6; weak D call: TRBD1 (5 bases). The germline gives CDR1 LNHNV, CDR2 YYDKDF (reference sequence). This CDR3 contains 16 residues. Trimming shortened V by 5 bases and J by 2 bases, and 13 bases separated the two germline ends. As DNA, the CDR3 is TGTGCCACCAGCCGGCAGGGTTGGACCTATAATTCACCCCTCCACTTT. This gives the protein CATSRQGWTYNSPLHF.

V and J are TRBV4-3 and TRBJ1-1; 10 bases map to TRBD1. Germline values: CDR1 LGHNA, CDR2 YSLEER. This CDR3 is built from 14 residues. After removal of 4 bases from V and 7 bases from J, the junction contained 6 bases not matched to a gene. In nucleotides, the CDR3 is TGCGCCAGCAGCCGGCGACAGGGGGCTAGTGAAGCTTTCTTT. This gives the protein CASSRRQGASEAFF.

The rearrangement uses TRBV2 and TRBJ2-3, with D perhaps matching TRBD2 (7 bases). This CDR3 comprises 14 residues. V lost 8 bases, J lost 2 bases, and 14 bases lay in between. Per germline, CDR1 SNHLY and CDR2 FYNNEI. The DNA for the CDR3 is TGTGCCAGCGGGGGGGCCTTCGACACAGATACGCAGTATTTT. It encodes CASGGAFDTDTQYF. The full variable domain, with the rest looked up from reference TRBV2 and TRBJ2-3, is EPEVTQTPSHQVTQMGQEVILRCVPISNHLYFYWYRQILGQKVEFLVSFYNNEISEKSEIFDDQFSVERPDGSNFTLKIRSTKLEDSAMYFCASGGAFDTDTQYFGPGTRLTVL.

This clone was counted once. J is TRBJ2-3 and V is TRBV5-4; 9 positions match TRBD2. J gave up 5 bases and V 4 bases, and 11 bases lay outside the gene matches. This CDR3 comprises 16 residues. In germline, CDR1 is SGHNT, CDR2 YYREEE (reference sequence). DNA for the CDR3: TGTGCCAGCAGCGGGGGCTCCGGGACTAGCTTAGATACGCAGTATTTT. Translated: CASSGGSGTSLDTQYF.

The rearrangement uses TRBV30 and TRBJ2-3; the match to TRBD2 covers 9 bases. Germline-derived CDR1 and CDR2 are GTSNPN and SVGIG (reference sequence). This CDR3 spans 15 amino acids. Germline trimming cut 0 bases from V and 5 bases from J; bases unmatched to any gene: 6. For the CDR3, the DNA is TGTGCCTGGAGTGTAAATAGCGGGAGTGGAGATACGCAGTATTTT. It translates to CAWSVNSGSGDTQYF.

V usage is TRBV25-1 and J usage is TRBJ1-2, with D maybe TRBD1 (5 bases). This CDR3 region has 13 residues. Germline V gene data show CDR1 as MGHDK and CDR2 as SYGVNS. Trimming stripped 3 bases from V and 3 bases from J, with 8 bases between. CDR3 region: CASSDRGYYGYTF. The CDR3 DNA sequence: TGTGCCAGCAGTGATCGGGGGTACTATGGCTACACCTTC.

The J gene is TRBJ1-4, the V gene TRBV7-9, with 8 bases that match TRBD1. Germline values: CDR1 SEHNR, CDR2 FQNEAQ (reference sequence). J was trimmed by 5 bases and V by 5 bases; bases with no gene match: 7. The CDR3 is made up of 15 amino acids. CDR3 sequence (DNA): TGTGCCAGCAGCGTCGCCGGGACAGGAAATGAAAAACTGTTTTTT. It codes for CASSVAGTGNEKLFF.

This clone was recorded a few times. The chain employs TRBV7-9 and TRBJ2-1; TRBD2 is a possible D gene (6 bases). The CDR3 loop spans 15 amino acids. The germline V gene encodes CDR1 SEHNR and CDR2 FQNEAQ (reference sequence). Trimming took off 0 bases at V and 2 bases at J, with 8 bases between the two ends. CDR3 sequence reads: CASSLASGAYNEQFF. CDR3 DNA: TGTGCCAGCAGCTTAGCGTCGGGGGCCTACAATGAGCAGTTCTTC. The full variable domain, completed using reference TRBV7-9 and TRBJ2-1, is DTGVSQNPRHKITKRGQNVTFRCDPISEHNRLYWYRQTLGQGPEFLTYFQNEAQLEKSRLLSDRFSAERPKGSFSTLEIQRTEQGDSAMYLCASSLASGAYNEQFFGPGTRLTVL.

The chain joins TRBV19 to TRBJ1-2, with a possible D match to TRBD1 (6 bases). The CDR3 covers 15 residues. The germline V gene encodes CDR1 LNHDA and CDR2 SQIVND (reference sequence). Deletions cut 6 bases from V and 0 bases from J, with 14 bases between. CDR3 residues: CASRSTGRANYGYTF. The CDR3, as DNA: TGTGCCAGTAGGTCGACAGGTCGAGCTAACTATGGCTACACCTTC.